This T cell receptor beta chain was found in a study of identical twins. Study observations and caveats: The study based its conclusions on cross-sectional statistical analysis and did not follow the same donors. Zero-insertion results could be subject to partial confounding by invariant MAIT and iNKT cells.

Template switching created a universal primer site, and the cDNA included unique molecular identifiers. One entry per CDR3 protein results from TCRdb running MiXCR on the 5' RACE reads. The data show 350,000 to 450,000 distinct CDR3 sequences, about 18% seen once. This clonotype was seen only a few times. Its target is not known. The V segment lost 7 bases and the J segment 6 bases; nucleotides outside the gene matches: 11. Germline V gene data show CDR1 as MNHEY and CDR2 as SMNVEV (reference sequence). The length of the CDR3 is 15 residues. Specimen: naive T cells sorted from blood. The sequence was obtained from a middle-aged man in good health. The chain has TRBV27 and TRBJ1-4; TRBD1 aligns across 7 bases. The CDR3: CASKTRTGIYEKLFF. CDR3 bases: TGTGCCAGCAAGACCCGGACAGGAATTTATGAAAAACTGTTTTTT.